This TCR beta chain was sequenced in a study of control samples from healthy donors and cancer patients. Germline loops: CDR1 SGHRS, CDR2 YFSETQ. The CDR3 length is 15 residues. V was clipped by 1 base and J by 3 bases, with 10 bases between them. The assay was immunoSEQ multiplex PCR, and TCRdb's table has in-frame clones only and misses some. Among about 130,000 clones listed, 85% to 95% were seen once. Sample: PBMCs. The clonotype originates from an elderly man with head and neck cancer. This chain connects TRBV5-1 to TRBJ2-2, with D perhaps assigned TRBD1 or TRBD2 (5 bases each). CDR3 nucleotides: TGCGCCAGCAGCTTGACGGGGCCCTACACCGGGGAGCTGTTTTTT. Translation gives CASSLTGPYTGELFF.